This record covers a single TCR beta chain. The data are from a study of blood T cell repertoires in COVID-19. Study-wide background: COVID-19 samples, acute and convalescent, were from the United States, Italy and Spain. In each case, the material was cDNA or gDNA derived from T cells, B-cell-depleted T cells, or PBMCs.

Clones were sequenced by immunoSEQ multiplex PCR, and TCRdb holds only the in-frame ones, with some missing. The table has about 61,000 clones, 88% seen once; the top ten hold 20% to 25%. The sequencing sample was made of peripheral blood. This TCR derives from a woman aged 50 to 60 with active or convalescent COVID-19.

The CDR3 DNA reads TGTGCCAGCAGCTTTTGGGACTGGACAGGGCCTACTAACTATGGCTACACCTTC. Amino acid sequence: CASSFWDWTGPTNYGYTF. The chain has TRBV12-1 and TRBJ1-2; the table's D gene call, TRBD1, was not cross checked with the DNA. TRBV12-1 is labeled a pseudogene. The CDR3 length is 18 residues.